Listed below are T cell receptor beta chains from one sample, sequenced in a study of blood T cell repertoires in COVID-19. Clones were read by immunoSEQ multiplex PCR, and TCRdb kept only the in-frame ones, dropping some. This table has roughly 120,000 clones, around three quarters appearing once. Source material: peripheral blood. The source of these receptors is an elderly woman with acute or convalescent COVID-19. Each CDR3 is given with its conserved first and last residue. The D gene is left open where the match is weak. Clone size appears in some rows only: once, few, many, or a class for an expanded clone.

D,V,size,J,DNA,CDR3
.,TRBV7-9,.,TRBJ2-7,TGTGCCAGCAGCTTAGAAGTTACAGGGAGCTCCTACGAGCAGTACTTC,CASSLEVTGSSYEQYF
.,TRBV7-3,.,TRBJ2-1,TGTGCCAGCAGCTTATACCCACGTGGGACACCCCAGAATGAGCAGTTCTTC,CASSLYPRGTPQNEQFF
.,TRBV30,.,TRBJ2-6,TGTGCCTGGGGACGGTTCTCTGGGGCCAACGTCCTGACTTTC,CAWGRFSGANVLTF
TRBD1,TRBV5-5,.,TRBJ1-1,TGTGCCAGCAGCTTGTACTACAGGGGGTTGACTGAAGCTTTCTTT,CASSLYYRGLTEAFF
.,TRBV24-1,.,TRBJ2-5,TGTGCCACCAGTGGTGCTTCGAAGGGGCAGCCCCAAGAGACCCAGTACTTC,CATSGASKGQPQETQYF
.,TRBV9,few,TRBJ1-1,TGTGCCAGCAGCGGCCCATCGGAGGGGTACACTGAAGCTTTCTTT,CASSGPSEGYTEAFF
TRBD1,TRBV6-5,.,TRBJ1-2,TGTGCCAGCACCCAGACAGGGCGGGGTGGCTACACCTTC,CASTQTGRGGYTF
.,TRBV2,.,TRBJ1-5,TGTGCCAGCGCGGCCGTAGGAGGCCAGCCCCAGCATTTT,CASAAVGGQPQHF
.,TRBV5-6,.,TRBJ2-4,TGTGCCAGCAGCATGGGGGCCAGGGGAGGGGACATTCAGTACTTC,CASSMGARGGDIQYF
.,TRBV7-9,few,TRBJ2-1,TGTGCCAGCAGCTTTAAACAGGGTCTCGGGTCCAATGAGCAGTTCTTC,CASSFKQGLGSNEQFF
TRBD1,TRBV6-5,.,TRBJ1-6,TGTGCCATGGGGACAGGTTATAATTCACCTCTCCACTTT,CAMGTGYNSPLHF
TRBD1,TRBV10-1,.,TRBJ2-3,TGCGCCAGCAGTGAAGACAGGGATCCCATTACGGGGTATTTT,CASSEDRDPITGYF
.,TRBV12-3/TRBV12-4,.,TRBJ1-2,TGTGCCAGCAGGAGCCTGACAGCGTATGGCTACACCTTC,CASRSLTAYGYTF
TRBD1,TRBV28,once,TRBJ2-4,TGTGCCAGCGCCTCCGGGACAGGGGTCCAAAACATTCAGTACTTC,CASASGTGVQNIQYF
TRBD1,TRBV19,.,TRBJ1-2,TGTGCCAGTAGTAGACGGACAGGAGGCTATGGCTACACCTTC,CASSRRTGGYGYTF
.,TRBV6-2/TRBV6-3,.,TRBJ1-1,TGTGCCAGCAGTCGACGGGAGAACACTGAAGCTTTCTTT,CASSRRENTEAFF
.,TRBV5-5,.,TRBJ1-6,TGTGCCAGCAGCTTGGCGGGGACACGGTCACCCCTCCACTTT,CASSLAGTRSPLHF
.,TRBV2,few,TRBJ2-2,TGTGCCAGCAGTGAAGCGGGGGCCCTAACCGGGGAGCTGTTTTTT,CASSEAGALTGELFF
.,TRBV7-9,.,TRBJ1-6,TGTGCCAGCAGCTTAGCACAGGATTCACCCCTCCACTTT,CASSLAQDSPLHF
.,TRBV30,few,TRBJ1-3,TGTGCCTGGAGGAAGCGGGCTGGAAACACCATATATTTT,CAWRKRAGNTIYF
.,TRBV29-1,few,TRBJ1-5,TGCAGCGTTGGTGGTGGAGATAATCAGCCCCAGCATTTT,CSVGGGDNQPQHF
TRBD2,TRBV2,.,TRBJ2-1,TGTGCCAGCAGTCCTGGACTAGCGGGGGGACGGCAGTTCTTC,CASSPGLAGGRQFF
TRBD2,TRBV18,.,TRBJ2-7,TGTGCCAGCTCACGAACCGGGACTACACGCTACGAGCAGTACTTC,CASSRTGTTRYEQYF
TRBD1,TRBV5-4,.,TRBJ1-1,TGTGCCAGCAGCCGGGGAGGGACAGGGGTTTGGGCTGAAGCTTTCTTT,CASSRGGTGVWAEAFF
.,TRBV7-9,.,TRBJ2-1,TGTGCCAGCAGGGTCGGGAATGAGCAGTTCTTC,CASRVGNEQFF
.,TRBV5-1,.,TRBJ2-1,TGCGCCAGCAGGTGGGGTGTAGGGCGTGGGGAGAATGAGCAGTTCTTC,CASRWGVGRGENEQFF
.,TRBV27,many,TRBJ2-7,TGTGCCAGCAGTCCGGACTTCTACGAGCAGTACTTC,CASSPDFYEQYF
.,TRBV15,.,TRBJ2-1,TGTGCCACCAGCAGGACTAGGACAGGCTACAATGAGCAGTTCTTC,CATSRTRTGYNEQFF
.,TRBV9,.,TRBJ1-2,TGTGCCAGCAGCGTAGGAGTAGCTAACTATGGCTACACCTTC,CASSVGVANYGYTF
.,TRBV7-8,.,TRBJ1-2,TGTGCCAGCAGCCCAAGGACCGTTAGCGAGCGCTACACCTTC,CASSPRTVSERYTF
.,TRBV28,.,TRBJ1-2,TGTGCCAGCAGTTTAGGGTTTGAACAGTACTACACCTTC,CASSLGFEQYYTF
.,TRBV7-2,.,TRBJ1-2,TGTGCCAGCAGCTTAGAAGGAGGGAATGTCTATGGCTACACCTTC,CASSLEGGNVYGYTF
TRBD1,TRBV6-5,.,TRBJ1-6,TGTGCCAGCAGCCTTTACGGGACAGGGGAATCACCCCTCCACTTT,CASSLYGTGESPLHF
.,TRBV2,few,TRBJ1-5,TGTGCCAGCAGTGAAAGGGGACTCACGAGCAATCAGCCCCAGCATTTT,CASSERGLTSNQPQHF